This T cell receptor (beta chain) stems from a study of OX40 agonist ivuxolimab in advanced cancers. In the study overall: Patients were given ivuxolimab, an antibody that agonizes OX40 (CD134). Prior therapy, whether anti-PD-1, anti-PD-L1 or anti-CTLA-4, was allowed, and under 50% had some. Partial response was recorded in three patients: one hepatocellular carcinoma and two cutaneous melanoma cases.

Study-wide findings and caveats: Determination of antigen specificity was not performed for the expanded peripheral T cells.

Trimming left V 2 bases short and J 0 bases short, with 6 bases between. The CDR3 is made up of 13 amino acids. Germline lookup yields CDR1 SGHRS and CDR2 YFSETQ. A note on this clone: Its antigen is unidentified.

The table came from immunoSEQ multiplex PCR; TCRdb's copy has only in-frame clones and leaves some out. The sample consists of about 87,000 clones, roughly 85% of them appearing once. The sequences come from CD4+ or CD8+ T cells sorted from blood, collected in a trial of the OX40 agonist ivuxolimab. This clonotype was sampled from an adult with an advanced solid tumor such as melanoma, head and neck, liver or kidney cancer. The chain employs TRBV5-1 and TRBJ2-7; D is unclear. The CDR3 nucleotides are TGCGCCAGCAGCTTTCTGAGCTCCTACGAGCAGTACTTC. The encoded protein is CASSFLSSYEQYF.